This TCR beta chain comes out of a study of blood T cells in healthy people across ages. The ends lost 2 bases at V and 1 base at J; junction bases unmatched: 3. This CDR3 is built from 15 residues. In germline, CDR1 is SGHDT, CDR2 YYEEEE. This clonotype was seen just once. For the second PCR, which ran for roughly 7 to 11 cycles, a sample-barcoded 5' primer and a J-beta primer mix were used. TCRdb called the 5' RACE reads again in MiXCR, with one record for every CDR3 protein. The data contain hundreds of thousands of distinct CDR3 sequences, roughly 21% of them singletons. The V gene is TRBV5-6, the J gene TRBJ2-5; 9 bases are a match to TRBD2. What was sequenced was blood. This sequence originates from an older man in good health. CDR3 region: CASSLQRGAQETQYF. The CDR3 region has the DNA TGTGCCAGCAGCTTACAGCGGGGGGCCCAAGAGACCCAGTACTTC.